This T cell receptor (beta chain) was sequenced for a study of shared clonotypes between healthy human individuals. This CDR3 is 14 amino acids long. Per the germline V gene, CDR1 is MNHEY and CDR2 is SVGAGI. Trimming cost V 5 bases and J 4 bases, with 15 bases left between them. Method: immunoSEQ multiplex PCR; TCRdb's copy keeps in-frame clones and lacks some. Altogether around 2.3 million clones are present, nearly 97% being singletons, with the ten largest covering 0.1% to 0.15%. V usage is TRBV6-5 and J usage is TRBJ2-7, with no clear D. The sequenced sample was naive CD4+ T cells sorted from blood. Subset in this sample: CD45RA+ positively selected. The TCR originated in a man between 18 and 29 years old in good health. The DNA of the CDR3 is TGTGCCAGCAGTGCCTCCGGGCTCCCTTACGAGCAGTACTTC. Translated, it gives CASSASGLPYEQYF.